This T cell receptor (beta chain) was recorded in a study of cytomegalovirus exposure and HLA in healthy donors (dated by TCRdb to 2016 to 2017). About the investigation overall: According to an earlier analysis of 550 to 700 of the donors, 200 million or so T cells yielded 90 million to 140 million unique TCR beta sequences and around 280 Gb of sequence data. Of the roughly 430 genotyped donors, 65% to 90% fell in the genetic ancestry cluster associated with self-reported Caucasian donors. The later analysis used no new phenotypic data to find candidate immune exposures, relying instead on TCR beta sequences and their occurrence across donors. Among 300 to 450 genotyped donors of the cohort, an average of around 240,000 unique TCR beta nucleotide sequences were sequenced per donor, roughly a sixth of them non-productive. Donor age, sex, ethnicity and CMV serostatus were compiled alongside the repertoire data. A later analysis re-examined previously published TCR beta repertoires from roughly 720 donors and added high-resolution HLA genotyping to investigate patterns of TCR occurrence. The study aimed to test whether cataloging public T cell receptors could reveal signatures of past pathogen exposure. High-throughput TCR immunosequencing, statistical association of individual TCRs with disease status, and machine learning were combined to predict cytomegalovirus infection status. A later genetic analysis used genome-wide SNP genotypes for about 55% of the 666 donors, treating that subset as a discovery cohort. Typing coverage varied by locus: about 629-630 donors for A, B, C, DRB1 and DQB1; roughly 510 for DQA1; more than 600 for DPA1; roughly 470 for DPB1. In addition to the first cohort of approximately 650 subjects, a separate validation cohort of 130 or so different subjects was used. An early release that covered more than 550 HLA-typed donors contained about 300 gigabases of sequencing data and tens of millions of unique TCR sequences. Class I and class II HLA loci were covered by the typing at four-digit resolution. The study profiled the T cell repertoires of under 850 subjects by immunosequencing and related them to cytomegalovirus serostatus. All discovery cohort repertoires had been generated using a single sequencing platform. Because of strong linkage in the cohort, roughly five DR-DQ haplotypes were treated as single units for association and clustering. An earlier analysis of 587 of the donors used high-throughput TCR beta sequencing to judge whether each TCR beta V gene segment behaved as functional or pseudogenic. The investigation overall reported the following: In a later analysis, several top co-occurrence clusters were reported to appear linked to parvovirus B19, influenza, CMV and Epstein-Barr virus. Immune exposure information for the cohort was limited to CMV serostatus. In vitro tests confirmed that a few of the cytomegalovirus-associated TCR beta chains recognize cytomegalovirus antigens. V-gene and J-gene trimming of TCR beta chains was associated with a missense DCLRE1C variant in a later genetic analysis, and the association was replicated in an independent cohort. The study gave a list of around 170 TCR beta chains associated with cytomegalovirus. Assigning TCR associations to individual alleles was difficult when HLA alleles, especially DR and DQ, strongly co-occurred. This cohort had only TCR beta chains sequenced, and the lack of alpha or paired-chain data limited which features could be detected. A further reported finding was that TCR beta sequences accurately predicted the HLA-A and HLA-B alleles for most subjects in the first cohort. A later analysis associated about 17,000 TCR beta sequences with specific HLA alleles at a false discovery rate of 0.05. In a later analysis, HLA-associated TCR beta chains were found to be more clonally expanded and to have lower generation probabilities than equally common non-associated chains. Because counts were too low, seventeen rarely observed V segments, including chromosome 9 orphons, were excluded from the earlier analysis of 500 to 700 of the donors. According to a later genetic analysis, donors in an Asian-associated ancestry cluster had fewer N-insertions in productive TCRs than the approximately 650-donor mean. In an earlier analysis of roughly 500 of the donors, most TCR beta V segments appeared in productive rearrangements about 87% or about 30% of the time, broadly matching IMGT annotations. Correlated functional status among segregating V segments might reflect linkage disequilibrium, but an unknown experimental factor could not be ruled out. According to a later analysis, TCR association rates differed among HLA loci, with DRB1 alleles showing the most associated TCRs and HLA-C alleles showing the fewest. A cluster of highly shared sequence variants was judged likely to represent a technical artifact of the sequencing pipeline. HLA typing was unavailable for some donors at each locus, so association tests used only the typed subset. The authors suggested that the approach could potentially be generalized to other disease states and immunological phenotypes. The classifier was reported to diagnose cytomegalovirus status with high specificity and sensitivity in both the original cohort and the validation cohort. Most TCR sequences were observed very rarely across donors, whereas some public TCRs were present in many individuals. Most CMV-associated TCR beta chains appeared to be HLA-restricted in a later analysis, and the HLA associations seemed to be driven largely by CMV exposure. The presence/absence analyses assumed that sequencing depth was roughly uniform across donors, and that assumption may not be true.

The cohort comprised 550 to 700 healthy bone marrow donors. All cohort members were sampled while nominally healthy, although unrecorded immune exposures were likely present. The donor tested CMV seronegative, placing the donor among the 350 to 400 seronegative members of the cohort. Every donor gave a peripheral blood sample, and the peripheral blood mononuclear cells from that sample were used for TCR beta sequencing. The Qiagen DNeasy Blood Extraction Kit was used to extract genomic DNA from the blood cell samples. This clone was detected once. Its antigen is not yet known. Base qualities are not at hand, and no much larger clone is one base apart. The library was made by the immunoSEQ multiplex PCR assay. For the multiplex PCR, a mixture combining 60 forward primers for TCR Vbeta segments and 13 reverse primers for TCR Jbeta segments was used. Amplification of the CDR3 region of rearranged TCR beta genes was performed with a multiplex PCR assay on genomic DNA. The Illumina HiSeq System was used to sequence the amplified TCR beta libraries as 87-base-pair reads. As for how the authors treated the data: A later analysis counted approximately 76 million unique TCR beta chains across the 550 to 800 repertoires, and about 10 million of these chains were shared by at least two donors. Raw reads were error-corrected and collapsed into unique sequences by a nearest-neighbor algorithm in which closely related sequences were merged to remove PCR and sequencing errors. To assign V, D and J gene segments, CDR3 sequences were aligned to IMGT reference sequences. Each retained sequence needed at least a six-nucleotide match to both a V gene segment and a J gene segment. A rearrangement counted as productive if the CDR3 had no stop codons and remained in frame with V and J, and every other rearrangement counted as non-productive. Following IMGT convention, CDR3 was defined as the stretch from the second conserved V-encoded cysteine to the conserved J-encoded phenylalanine. Sequences without an unambiguous match to a single V gene segment were excluded from the earlier analysis of approximately 560 of the donors. An earlier analysis of 550 to 650 of the donors classified V segments as functional when productive rearrangements were above 56.7% and as segregating when the standard deviation between donors was above 5%. A statistical classification framework was built to diagnose cytomegalovirus status from the catalog of TCR beta chain sequences. In a later analysis, V and J genes were assigned by comparing TCR nucleotide sequences against IMGT/GENE-DB human TR gene sequences. The TCRdist pipeline was used in a later analysis to assign CDR3 sequences and most-parsimonious VDJ recombination scenarios. In a later analysis, every TCR beta chain was defined by the combination of its CDR3 amino acid sequence and its V-gene family, and reads without a unique V-gene family were dropped. In a later analysis, 500 to 650 highly shared, low-generation-probability nucleotide sequences were removed to address suspected cross-contamination and a sequencing artifact. In a later analysis, a clonal expansion index was calculated for each public chain from normalized within-repertoire ranks of inferred template counts. In a later analysis, generation probabilities were computed with a VDJ recombination model fitted to out-of-frame rearrangements, and the resulting probabilities were checked against IGoR. A later analysis scored TCR-TCR, TCR-HLA and TCR-CMV co-occurrence with hypergeometric tests, applying a repertoire-size bias correction to TCR pairs. False discovery rates were estimated in a later analysis by permuting HLA or CMV assignments 20 times. In a later analysis, co-occurring TCRs were grouped using DBSCAN, and TCRdist sequence similarity was added for clustering within HLA-allele-positive subsets. Repertoires with fewer than 30,000 or more than 120,000 public chains, plus five repertoires with anomalous nucleotide sharing, were excluded from co-occurrence clustering. The source is immuneACCESS, and TCRdb retained only in-frame sequences with V and J called. Part of the clones is not carried over; for the studies checked, unresolved V genes explain less than half of this, and the remainder is unexplained. The DNA gave D and trimming, while V, J and clone size come from that table. Across this sample there are around 210,000 clones, with 65% to 80% seen only once. About 1.7% of the sample belongs to the ten largest clones.

The clonotype was recovered from a man aged 45-65 years in good health and CMV-seronegative. Sequences were obtained from PBMCs.

The nucleotide sequence is TGCAGCGTTGGTCAGACAGGGACCTATGGCTACACCTTC. The resulting protein is CSVGQTGTYGYTF. The receptor chain draws on TRBV29-1 and TRBJ1-2, with 7 middle bases fitting TRBD1. CDR1 and CDR2, looked up from the germline V gene, are SQVTM and ANQGSEA. From the cysteine up to the phenylalanine, the CDR3 has a length of 13 residues. Just CDR3 DNA is preserved here, 39 bases in frame from base 1. The germline V and J ends show losses of 4 bases and 4 bases respectively, and no gene match explains 6 bases of the junction.